These 27 T cell receptor beta chains were all obtained from the same sample, sequenced in a study of T-cell reconstitution after alpha-beta-depleted transplantation in children (dated by TCRdb to about 2016). Read against the paper, the sample's treatment or condition label means: allogeneic hematopoietic cell transplantation with graft depleted of TCRalphabeta T cells and CD19 B cells. Receptors were amplified or captured by PCR. Sequencing was carried out with an Illumina HiSeq 2500. TCR libraries were prepared with molecular barcoding, using unique molecular identifiers to normalize TCRbeta repertoire quantification. TCRdb cleaned the public reads at Q25 with fastp, built clones with MiXCR and kept in-frame beta chains. Entries that share a CDR3 protein sequence are merged under the most common genes and DNA. The sample contains 350,000 to 500,000 distinct CDR3 sequences, 43% of them found a single time. 25% to 30% of the sample belongs to the ten largest clones.

The source material was PBMCs, sampled before TCRalphabeta/CD19-depleted stem cell transplant. These receptors were collected from a girl aged 2-9 years with aplastic anemia, due to receive a stem cell transplant.

This clonotype was counted at least ten times. The V call is TRBV3-1, the J call TRBJ2-7, with TRBD1 matching 8 bases. The germline V gene has CDR1 LGHDT and CDR2 YNNKEL (reference sequence). This CDR3 is 16 amino acids long. V shed 4 bases and J 0 bases; nucleotides not matched to a gene: 8. CDR3 in DNA: TGTGCCAGCAGCCGAGGACAGGGTGGGCTCTCCTACGAGCAGTACTTC. Protein: CASSRGQGGLSYEQYF.

The chain recombines TRBV4-1 with TRBJ2-2; possible D gene TRBD2, 5 bases. V shed 1 base and J shed 4 bases, with 10 bases lying between them. Per the germline V gene, CDR1 is MGHRA and CDR2 is YSYEKL. This CDR3 contains 15 residues. CDR3 in DNA: TGCGCCAGCAGCCAAGGTCCGGGGATCACCGGGGAGCTGTTTTTT. Translating it yields CASSQGPGITGELFF.

The chain is built from TRBV20-1 and TRBJ2-1; D is perhaps TRBD1 or TRBD2 (5 bases each). Trimming cost V 6 bases and J 5 bases, with 20 bases left between them. CDR3 size: 15 residues. CDR1 and CDR2 from the germline V gene are DFQATT and SNEGSKA (reference sequence). The CDR3: CSAPGPRGYNNEQFF. CDR3 coding DNA: TGCAGTGCCCCCGGCCCGAGGGGATATAACAATGAGCAGTTCTTC.

This rearrangement joins TRBV5-1 to TRBJ2-3; D call uncertain. Germline lookup yields CDR1 SGHRS and CDR2 YFSETQ. The V and J ends lost 0 bases and 0 bases respectively, with 11 bases between them. This CDR3 is built from 16 residues. The CDR3 DNA follows: TGCGCCAGCAGCTTGGCCCGGAGACTGAGCACAGATACGCAGTATTTT. It specifies CASSLARRLSTDTQYF.

The chain links TRBV20-1 to TRBJ2-3, with 10 positions matching TRBD1. Per the germline V gene, CDR1 is DFQATT and CDR2 is SNEGSKA (reference sequence). With 6 bases clipped from V and 2 bases from J, the junction kept 14 bases outside the gene matches. This CDR3 region has 17 residues. The CDR3 loop is CSANGQGGTDFTDTQYF. DNA of the CDR3: TGCAGTGCGAATGGACAGGGGGGGACAGACTTCACAGATACGCAGTATTTT.

This clonotype appeared a single time. The CDR3 here is CASSRTGTSGYNEQFF. The CDR3 coding sequence is TGTGCCAGCAGCAGAACCGGGACTAGCGGCTACAATGAGCAGTTCTTC. The chain uses TRBV7-8 and TRBJ2-1, with 11 positions matching TRBD2. The CDR3 is made up of 16 amino acids. V gave up 5 bases and J gave up 3 bases; unmatched junction bases: 6. Germline CDR1 SGHVS, CDR2 FQNEAQ. The entire variable domain, with the rest obtained from reference TRBV7-8 and TRBJ2-1, is as follows: GAGVSQSPRYKVAKRGQDVALRCDPISGHVSLFWYQQALGQGPEFLTYFQNEAQLDKSGLPSDRFFAERPEGSVSTLKIQRTQQEDSAVYLCASSRTGTSGYNEQFFGPGTRLTVL.

The chain joins TRBV6-5 to TRBJ2-1, with 11 bases aligning to TRBD2. The CDR3 runs to 18 residues. V shed 4 bases and J 3 bases; nucleotides not matched to a gene: 11. Germline CDR1 MNHEY, CDR2 SVGAGI. Written as DNA, the CDR3 is TGTGCCAGCAGTTCCCCGACTAGCGGGGTGGGGAACTACAATGAGCAGTTCTTC. Translating it yields CASSSPTSGVGNYNEQFF.

The chain uses TRBV20-1 and TRBJ1-5; 11 bases line up with TRBD1. The V segment lost 0 bases and the J segment 3 bases; nucleotides outside the gene matches: 4. The germline CDR1 and CDR2 sequences are DFQATT and SNEGSKA (reference sequence). CDR3 length: 16 residues. CDR3 region: CSARDGTGGPNQPQHF. Here the CDR3 DNA reads TGCAGTGCTAGAGATGGGACAGGGGGGCCCAATCAGCCCCAGCATTTT.

The chain recombines TRBV9 with TRBJ1-1; D uncertain. The length of the CDR3 is 14 residues. The germline CDR1 and CDR2 sequences are SGDLS and YYNGEE. With 3 bases removed from V and 4 bases from J, the gap between germline ends came to 13 bases. The CDR3 protein is CASSGWEGSTEAFF. The CDR3 DNA follows: TGTGCCAGCAGCGGTTGGGAAGGCTCCACTGAAGCTTTCTTT.

J is TRBJ2-7 and V is TRBV19; 9 bases fit TRBD1. Germline lookup yields CDR1 LNHDA and CDR2 SQIVND (reference sequence). This CDR3 has 15 amino acids. V lost 5 bases, J lost 5 bases, and 10 bases stayed unmatched. The CDR3 region has the DNA TGTGCCAGTAGTCCCTGGACAGGGGCGACCGACGAGCAGTACTTC. Encoded protein: CASSPWTGATDEQYF.

This clonotype showed up many times. The rearrangement links TRBV20-1 to TRBJ2-7, with TRBD1 matching 8 bases. V trimming: 5 bases; J trimming: 5 bases; junction bases outside the gene matches: 11. The CDR3 length is 14 residues. The germline V gene encodes CDR1 DFQATT and CDR2 SNEGSKA (reference sequence). The CDR3: CSALGQGISNEQYF. CDR3 bases: TGCAGTGCTTTAGGACAGGGTATTAGCAACGAGCAGTACTTC.

This chain links TRBV5-1 with TRBJ2-1; 7 positions match TRBD2. Germline assignment: CDR1 SGHRS and CDR2 YFSETQ. The CDR3 runs to 14 residues. V dropped 0 bases and J dropped 6; count of bases not matched to a gene: 3. CDR3: CASSLESGINEQFF. As DNA, the CDR3 is TGCGCCAGCAGCTTGGAGAGCGGGATCAATGAGCAGTTCTTC.

This clonotype was counted at least ten times. The chain couples TRBV7-9 to TRBJ2-3; maybe TRBD2 (6 bases). Germline V gives CDR1 SEHNR, CDR2 FQNEAQ (reference sequence). Trimming took off 6 bases at V and 2 bases at J, with 12 bases between the two ends. The CDR3 contains 14 residues. This chain's CDR3 is CASRGGTLTDTQYF. As DNA, the CDR3 is TGTGCCAGCAGGGGCGGGACTCTCACAGATACGCAGTATTTT.

CDR3 region: CASSRGLAGDSSYEQYF. CDR3 nucleotides: TGTGCCAGCAGCCGTGGACTAGCGGGAGATTCCTCCTACGAGCAGTACTTC. The V call is TRBV5-5, the J call TRBJ2-7; 13 nucleotides match TRBD2. The trim removed 4 bases at V and 0 bases at J, leaving 7 bases unmatched. The CDR3 is 17 residues long. Germline V lookup: CDR1 SGHKS, CDR2 YYEKEE (reference sequence).

This clonotype has a handful of counts. No DNA is shown, since the ends of the CDR3 on it are uncertain; the CDR3 is the one TCRdb lists. Here the CDR3 reads CASSSSLGELFF. J is TRBJ2-2 and V is TRBV12-3 or TRBV12-4. The CDR3 comprises 12 residues, both ends counted.

The genes are TRBV2 and TRBJ1-3, with a weak D call TRBD1 (5 bases). The CDR3 is made up of 16 amino acids. Germline V gives CDR1 SNHLY, CDR2 FYNNEI. V lost 7 bases to trimming and J lost 0 bases, with 16 bases between them. Here the CDR3 DNA reads TGTGCCAGCACTCGGGGGTTAGTCGTCTCTGGAAACACCATATATTTT. This encodes CASTRGLVVSGNTIYF.

This clonotype has a handful of counts. The V and J genes are TRBV12-3 or TRBV12-4 and TRBJ2-7; 14 bases line up with TRBD2. The CDR3 is 16 residues long. V was clipped by 3 bases and J by 7 bases; unmatched bases: 8. CDR3 coding DNA: TGTGCCAGCAGTTTCCGACTAGCGGGAGGGCCGGGTGAGCAGTACTTC. This encodes CASSFRLAGGPGEQYF.

The chain recombines TRBV20-1 with TRBJ2-1; TRBD1 or TRBD2 may be the D gene (5 bases each). The CDR3 is made up of 14 amino acids. Trimming took 6 bases from V and 0 from J, leaving 12 bases between them. CDR1 and CDR2 (germline): DFQATT, SNEGSKA (reference sequence). The CDR3 loop reads CSARDLGSYNEQFF. The CDR3 DNA is TGCAGTGCGAGGGACCTAGGCTCCTACAATGAGCAGTTCTTC.

This clonotype appeared many times. The V call is TRBV20-1, the J call TRBJ2-1; D possibly corresponds to TRBD2 (6 bases). Trimming shortened V by 5 bases and J by 0 bases, and 14 bases separated the two germline ends. Germline CDR1 and CDR2: DFQATT and SNEGSKA (reference sequence). The CDR3 has 15 amino acids. DNA for the CDR3: TGCAGTGCTCCCCAAGCGGGCCGCTCCTACAATGAGCAGTTCTTC. Its protein is CSAPQAGRSYNEQFF.

The rearrangement uses TRBV6-1 and TRBJ2-7; 8 bases agree with TRBD1. CDR1 MNHNS and CDR2 SASEGT come from the germline V gene. The trim removed 1 base at V and 3 bases at J, leaving 5 bases unmatched. The CDR3 length is 15 residues. CDR3 region: CASSEDPDRDYEQYF. The CDR3 DNA sequence: TGTGCCAGCAGTGAAGACCCGGACAGGGACTACGAGCAGTACTTC.

With respect to this clonotype: An end of the junction does not agree with germline; a read error may underlie this. The chain combines TRBV5-1 with TRBJ1-1; D is undetermined. Per the germline V gene, CDR1 is SGHRS and CDR2 is YFSETQ. The CDR3 length is 14 residues. For the CDR3, the DNA is TGTGCCAGCAGCTTAGTCCCAGAGAACACTGAAGCTTTCTTT. Protein sequence: CASSLVPENTEAFF. Full variable domain (outside the CDR3, taken from reference TRBV5-1 and TRBJ1-1): KAGVTQTPRYLIKTRGQQVTLSCSPISGHRSVSWYQQTPGQGLQFLFEYFSETQRNKGNFPGRFSGRQFSNSRSEMNVSTLELGDSALYLCASSLVPENTEAFFGQGTRLTVV.

The chain recombines TRBV7-8 with TRBJ2-7, with D hard to call. The CDR3 length is 15 residues. The germline CDR1 and CDR2 sequences are SGHVS and FQNEAQ. Trimming shortened V by 1 base and J by 0 bases, and 10 bases separated the two germline ends. The DNA for the CDR3 is TGTGCCAGCAGCTTAGGCAGGCTTAGCTCCTACGAGCAGTACTTC. This codes for CASSLGRLSSYEQYF.

The count of this clonotype is one. V usage is TRBV27 and J usage is TRBJ2-2, with D possibly TRBD2 on 7 matching bases. Per germline, CDR1 MNHEY and CDR2 SMNVEV (reference sequence). This CDR3 spans 16 amino acids. Trimming cost V 5 bases and J 6 bases, with 19 bases left between them. The CDR3 region is CASSGPGGRGAGELFF. The CDR3 DNA follows: TGTGCCAGCAGTGGACCGGGGGGCAGGGGTGCCGGGGAGCTGTTTTTT.

V and J are TRBV5-1 and TRBJ2-7; 9 bases are a match to TRBD1. This CDR3 spans 13 amino acids. Germline V gene sequence: CDR1 SGHRS, CDR2 YFSETQ. V was pared by 3 bases and J by 6 bases, with 4 bases of the junction left unmatched. The CDR3 DNA follows: TGCGCCAGCAGCTGGGACAGGGTGAGCGAGCAGTACTTC. This sequence encodes CASSWDRVSEQYF. The full variable domain, with the rest looked up from reference TRBV5-1 and TRBJ2-7, is KAGVTQTPRYLIKTRGQQVTLSCSPISGHRSVSWYQQTPGQGLQFLFEYFSETQRNKGNFPGRFSGRQFSNSRSEMNVSTLELGDSALYLCASSWDRVSEQYFGPGTRLTVT.

This clonotype was observed at least ten times. This chain links TRBV7-2 with TRBJ2-7; D remains unclear. The CDR3 spans 14 residues. V was clipped by 1 base and J by 2 bases, with 9 bases between them. Germline-derived CDR1 and CDR2 are SGHTA and FQGNSA. As DNA, the CDR3 is TGTGCCAGCAGCTTAGGGACCTTAACCTACGAGCAGTACTTC. Translation: CASSLGTLTYEQYF.

This clonotype was observed at least ten times. The chain recombines TRBV5-1 with TRBJ2-7; D is perhaps TRBD1 (6 bases). The germline V and J ends were trimmed by 5 bases and 3 bases, with 15 bases remaining between them. The CDR3 loop spans 14 amino acids. Germline V gene lookup returns CDR1 SGHRS and CDR2 YFSETQ. In DNA, the CDR3 is TGCGCCAGCAGTCAGGACAGAAATCTCTACGAGCAGTACTTC. Encoded protein: CASSQDRNLYEQYF.

This clonotype appeared many times. The V call is TRBV7-9, the J call TRBJ2-7; 10 bases fit TRBD2. V gave up 5 bases and J gave up 4 bases; unmatched junction bases: 5. Germline assignment: CDR1 SEHNR and CDR2 FQNEAQ (reference sequence). CDR3 length: 14 residues. The CDR3 DNA sequence: TGTGCCAGCAGCCCGGGGACTAGCGCTTACGAGCAGTACTTC. Protein sequence: CASSPGTSAYEQYF.